This passage covers 31 T cell receptor beta chains from one sample sequenced in a study of T cell responses to AZD1222 COVID-19 vaccine. Profiling relied on immunoSEQ multiplex PCR, and the TCRdb table lists in-frame clones only, not all of them. The sample comprises 100,000 to 150,000 clones, around 91% of which are singletons, and 2.5% to 4% rests with the top ten. The material sequenced was peripheral blood, taken on day 0 of AZD1222 vaccination. These receptors were obtained from an adult in good health.

This rearrangement joins TRBV10-3 to TRBJ1-2; TRBD1 matches at 10 bases. Germline assignment: CDR1 ENHRY and CDR2 SYGVKD. There are 14 residues in the CDR3. Germline trimming cut 6 bases from V and 4 bases from J; bases unmatched to any gene: 5. Here the CDR3 reads CAISPGQGSYGYTF. For the CDR3, the DNA is TGTGCCATCAGCCCGGGACAGGGGTCCTATGGCTACACCTTC.

This rearrangement joins TRBV19 to TRBJ2-7; D perhaps matches TRBD2 (6 bases). The V gene's germline CDR1 is LNHDA and CDR2 SQIVND (reference sequence). V was cut by 6 bases and J by 2 bases, with 14 bases left in between. This CDR3 comprises 14 residues. The CDR3 protein is CASRPRGGPYEQYF. CDR3 in DNA: TGTGCCAGTAGGCCGCGGGGCGGGCCCTACGAGCAGTACTTC.

The chain employs TRBV19 and TRBJ1-5, with D hard to call. The CDR3 covers 14 residues. Looked up from germline, CDR1 is LNHDA and CDR2 is SQIVND (reference sequence). V was trimmed by 3 bases and J by 7 bases, leaving 13 bases between them. In DNA form, the CDR3 reads TGTGCCAGTAGTATTTTTGGTGCTATCCAGCCCCAGCATTTT. Protein: CASSIFGAIQPQHF.

The chain combines TRBV11-2 with TRBJ1-3, with TRBD1 matching over 8 bases. Germline lookup yields CDR1 SGHAT and CDR2 FQNNGV. The CDR3 loop spans 17 amino acids. Trimming cost V 5 bases and J 0 bases; bases outside gene matches: 9. The CDR3 DNA is TGTGCCAGCAGCGCCGGACAGGGATCGAACTCTGGAAACACCATATATTTT. It codes for CASSAGQGSNSGNTIYF.

This chain connects TRBV19 to TRBJ2-3; D gene unclear. The CDR3 spans 13 residues. Deletions cut 5 bases from V and 5 bases from J, with 11 bases between. The germline gives CDR1 LNHDA, CDR2 SQIVND (reference sequence). In DNA form, the CDR3 reads TGTGCCAGTAGTCCCTTACCGGGAGATACGCAGTATTTT. As protein: CASSPLPGDTQYF. Based on the CDR3 plus reference TRBV19 and TRBJ2-3, the full variable domain is DGGITQSPKYLFRKEGQNVTLSCEQNLNHDAMYWYRQDPGQGLRLIYYSQIVNDFQKGDIAEGYSVSREKKESFPLTVTSAQKNPTAFYLCASSPLPGDTQYFGPGTRLTVL.

The J gene is TRBJ2-7, the V gene TRBV5-1; weak D call: TRBD2 (6 bases). This CDR3 has 18 amino acids. V lost 0 bases, J lost 8 bases, and 27 bases lay in between. The V gene's germline CDR1 is SGHRS and CDR2 YFSETQ. CDR3 nucleotides: TGCGCCAGCAGCTTGGCCCAAATCGCGGCCTCCAGGACTAAGCAGCAGTACTTC. Amino acids: CASSLAQIAASRTKQQYF.

This clone came up a few times. This sequence joins TRBV27 and TRBJ1-5, with D possibly being TRBD1 (5 bases). The V end lost 2 bases, the J end lost 3 bases, and 11 bases lay between the germline ends. CDR3 size: 15 residues. In germline, CDR1 is MNHEY, CDR2 SMNVEV (reference sequence). The CDR3 spells CASSLRGQPNQPQHF. CDR3 sequence (DNA): TGTGCCAGCAGTTTAAGGGGTCAGCCCAATCAGCCCCAGCATTTT.

The chain carries TRBV6-2 or TRBV6-3 and TRBJ2-3, with 10 bases aligning to TRBD2. The CDR3 consists of 16 residues. Germline V gene sequence: CDR1 MNHEY, CDR2 SVGEGT. V gave up 3 bases and J gave up 0 bases; unmatched junction bases: 3. This CDR3 reads CASSYLSGRSTDTQYF. The CDR3 DNA is TGTGCCAGCAGTTATCTTAGCGGGAGGAGCACAGATACGCAGTATTTT.

About this clone: The identical CDR3 is also encoded by other nucleotide sequences in the sample. The V and J genes are TRBV19 and TRBJ1-1; TRBD1 might be the D (5 bases). V lost 2 bases to trimming and J lost 5 bases, with 6 bases between them. Germline V gene data show CDR1 as LNHDA and CDR2 as SQIVND (reference sequence). The CDR3 runs to 12 residues. The chain's CDR3 is CASSIWGTEAFF. The CDR3 DNA follows: TGTGCCAGTAGTATATGGGGGACTGAAGCTTTCTTT.

The CDR3 sequence: CASRPTGYTEAFF. CDR3 nucleotide sequence: TGTGCCAGCAGGCCTACAGGGTACACTGAAGCTTTCTTT. The chain has TRBV6-5 and TRBJ1-1, with D perhaps TRBD1 (6 bases). Per the germline V gene, CDR1 is MNHEY and CDR2 is SVGAGI. The CDR3 loop spans 13 amino acids. V lost 6 bases, J lost 3 bases, and 11 bases lay in between.

This sequence joins TRBV4-1 and TRBJ2-2; 12 bases match TRBD2. Germline values: CDR1 MGHRA, CDR2 YSYEKL. The CDR3 spans 16 residues. After removal of 6 bases from V and 5 bases from J, the junction contained 7 bases not matched to a gene. In DNA form, the CDR3 reads TGCGCCAGCAGTCGACCTAGCGGGGGGGCGACCGGGGAGCTGTTTTTT. Translated: CASSRPSGGATGELFF.

The chain links TRBV6-2 or TRBV6-3 to TRBJ2-7; 7 bases match TRBD2. Germline V gives CDR1 MNHEY, CDR2 SVGEGT. The CDR3 has 17 amino acids. V shed 2 bases, J shed 3 bases, and the junction held 13 bases outside the gene matches. CDR3: CASSYTPSLAAIYEQYF. CDR3 coding DNA: TGTGCCAGCAGTTACACACCCTCCCTAGCGGCCATCTACGAGCAGTACTTC.

This clone was counted only a few times. At the DNA level, this CDR3 is encoded by other sequences in the same sample as well. The J gene is TRBJ2-7, the V gene TRBV20-1; D is ambiguous. The CDR3 length is 10 residues. In germline, CDR1 is DFQATT, CDR2 SNEGSKA (reference sequence). The V gene lost 3 bases and the J gene lost 4 bases, with 4 bases spanning the gap. The chain's CDR3 is CSARGYEQYF. The CDR3 DNA follows: TGCAGTGCTAGGGGTTACGAGCAGTACTTC.

This chain links TRBV7-2 with TRBJ1-5; D remains ambiguous. V was shortened by 5 bases and J by 4 bases, with 9 bases between the two germline ends. Germline assignment: CDR1 SGHTA and CDR2 FQGNSA. The CDR3 extends over 13 amino acids. CDR3 residues: CTSSPLGNQPQHF. CDR3 DNA: TGTACCAGCAGCCCCCTCGGGAATCAGCCCCAGCATTTT. Drawing the rest from reference TRBV7-2 and TRBJ1-5, the complete variable domain is GAGVSQSPSNKVTEKGKDVELRCDPISGHTALYWYRQSLGQGLEFLIYFQGNSAPDKSGLPSDRFSAERTGGSVSTLTIQRTQQEDSAVYLCTSSPLGNQPQHFGDGTRLSIL.

The chain has TRBV19 and TRBJ2-1; 9 nucleotides match TRBD2. V lost 8 bases, J lost 10 bases, and 12 bases stayed unmatched. The germline CDR1 and CDR2 sequences are LNHDA and SQIVND (reference sequence). This CDR3 has 14 residues. CDR3 DNA: TGTGCCAGTTCGCGGGGGGGCCAAGATAGGGAGCAGTTCTTC. Amino acid sequence: CASSRGGQDREQFF.

V gene TRBV19 combines with J gene TRBJ1-1; D unclear. V lost 3 bases and J lost 0, with 11 bases in between. From germline, CDR1 is LNHDA and CDR2 SQIVND (reference sequence). CDR3 length: 15 amino acids. CDR3 DNA sequence: TGTGCCAGTAGTATCAAGGGCCCTATGAACACTGAAGCTTTCTTT. This translates into CASSIKGPMNTEAFF.

This clone was counted a single time. The J gene is TRBJ2-7, the V gene TRBV28, with TRBD1 matching over 7 bases. CDR3 size: 15 residues. The ends lost 7 bases at V and 0 bases at J; junction bases unmatched: 9. Germline V gene data show CDR1 as MDHEN and CDR2 as SYDVKM. CDR3 in amino acids: CASNTVGQDSYEQYF. CDR3 in DNA: TGTGCCAGCAACACTGTTGGACAGGACTCCTACGAGCAGTACTTC.

On this clone itself: Relative to the germline gene, one junction end is altered; a read error may explain this. The chain employs TRBV7-8 and TRBJ1-2; D is unresolved. The CDR3 totals 15 residues. The V gene's germline CDR1 is SGHVS and CDR2 FQNEAQ. CDR3 in amino acids: CASSLGPGQPGNPPF. CDR3 DNA sequence: TGTGCCAGCAGCTTAGGCCCCGGGCAGCCCGGGAATCCTCCCTTC.

Written as DNA, the CDR3 is TGTGCCAGCAGCACAACAGGGAACAATCAGCCCCAGCATTTT. It specifies CASSTTGNNQPQHF. The rearrangement links TRBV2 to TRBJ1-5; TRBD1 might be the D (6 bases). V lost 6 bases and J 3 bases, leaving 12 bases between the germline ends. The CDR3 contains 14 residues. Germline V gene lookup returns CDR1 SNHLY and CDR2 FYNNEI.

The rearrangement links TRBV28 to TRBJ1-3; TRBD1 might be the D (5 bases). V shed 8 bases and J shed 4 bases, with 18 bases lying between them. This CDR3 has 15 amino acids. Germline CDR1 reads MDHEN; CDR2 reads SYDVKM. The CDR3 reads CASHQGGGAGNTIYF. The CDR3 DNA is TGTGCCAGCCATCAGGGTGGGGGAGCGGGAAACACCATATATTTT.

On this clone: Other DNA sequences from this sample encode an identical CDR3 as well. This chain uses TRBV6-2 or TRBV6-3 with TRBJ1-1; tentatively, D is TRBD1 (5 bases). CDR3 length equals 13 residues. Germline V gene lookup returns CDR1 MNHEY and CDR2 SVGEGT. V lost 0 bases to trimming and J lost 4 bases, with 6 bases between them. CDR3 region: CASSYSGGTEAFF. In nucleotides, the CDR3 is TGTGCCAGCAGTTACTCCGGGGGCACTGAAGCTTTCTTT.

The chain is built from TRBV28 and TRBJ2-7; weak D call: TRBD2 (6 bases). This CDR3 spans 14 amino acids. Germline V gene data show CDR1 as MDHEN and CDR2 as SYDVKM. Trimming took off 6 bases at V and 7 bases at J, with 19 bases between the two ends. CDR3 loop: CASSSGGGAQEQYF. DNA of the CDR3: TGTGCCAGCAGCTCTGGAGGAGGGGCCCAGGAGCAGTACTTC.

This chain connects TRBV6-5 to TRBJ2-5, with 10 bases identical to TRBD2. This CDR3 has 14 amino acids. The junction had 7 bases not matched to a gene; V was cut back by 7 bases and J by 5 bases. Germline-derived CDR1 and CDR2 are MNHEY and SVGAGI. The CDR3 nucleotides are TGTGCCAGCAAACAAGCGGGAGGGCGGGAGACCCAGTACTTC. Its protein is CASKQAGGRETQYF.

The chain carries TRBV12-5 and TRBJ2-1; possibly TRBD2 for D (5 bases). The V end lost 5 bases, the J end lost 7 bases, and 18 bases lay between the germline ends. CDR3 length: 15 residues. The germline V gene has CDR1 LGHNT and CDR2 FRNRAP. The CDR3 protein is CASGSGRAFGNEQFF. DNA for the CDR3: TGTGCTAGTGGTAGCGGCCGGGCCTTCGGGAATGAGCAGTTCTTC.

This clone occurred once. The chain joins TRBV28 to TRBJ1-5; 7 bases agree with TRBD1. Germline V gene data show CDR1 as MDHEN and CDR2 as SYDVKM. CDR3 length: 16 residues. The V gene end was trimmed by 6 bases and the J gene end by 0 bases; junction bases not matched to a gene: 8. The CDR3 protein is CASRGGTAYSNQPQHF. Here the CDR3 DNA reads TGTGCCAGCAGGGGCGGGACAGCCTATAGCAATCAGCCCCAGCATTTT.

The chain has TRBV18 and TRBJ1-3; D not certain. The V and J ends lost 1 base and 7 bases respectively, with 17 bases between them. Germline CDR1 is KGHSH and CDR2 is LQKENI. This CDR3 is built from 16 residues. Here the CDR3 reads CASSPQAKLLRNTIYF. The CDR3 bases are TGTGCCAGCTCACCACAGGCAAAGTTATTGAGGAACACCATATATTTT.

This sequence joins TRBV6-2 or TRBV6-3 and TRBJ1-4, with unresolved D. Trimming pared 4 bases from V and 5 bases from J, leaving 11 bases between. CDR1 is MNHEY and CDR2 is SVGEGT in the germline V gene. The CDR3 extends over 14 amino acids. The CDR3 is CASSFGRPNEKLFF. CDR3 in DNA: TGTGCCAGCAGTTTCGGCCGGCCGAATGAAAAACTGTTTTTT.

The chain carries TRBV7-9 and TRBJ2-2; D is perhaps TRBD1 (6 bases). Germline values: CDR1 SEHNR, CDR2 FQNEAQ (reference sequence). CDR3 length: 15 amino acids. Trimming pared 2 bases from V and 6 bases from J, leaving 13 bases between. The CDR3 here is CASSLRMGAPGELFF. DNA of the CDR3: TGTGCCAGCAGCTTAAGGATGGGGGCGCCCGGGGAGCTGTTTTTT.

At least ten counts were recorded for this clone. This chain connects TRBV7-9 to TRBJ2-1; 7 bases agree with TRBD2. The CDR3 is made up of 16 amino acids. The junction had 8 bases not matched to a gene; V was cut back by 5 bases and J by 1 base. Germline values: CDR1 SEHNR, CDR2 FQNEAQ (reference sequence). This chain's CDR3 is CASSPGGFRSYNEQFF. As DNA, the CDR3 is TGTGCCAGCAGCCCCGGGGGGTTTAGGTCCTACAATGAGCAGTTCTTC.

The chain has TRBV7-2 and TRBJ1-1; D might be TRBD1 (5 bases). Germline CDR1 SGHTA, CDR2 FQGNSA. The CDR3 is made up of 18 amino acids. V was clipped by 1 base and J by 5 bases, with 23 bases between them. CDR3 coding DNA: TGTGCCAGCAGCTTAGGTCAGGGCGCCAGGCGGTCGGATACTGAAGCTTTCTTT. Its translation is CASSLGQGARRSDTEAFF.

V and J are TRBV7-2 and TRBJ2-1, with D possibly TRBD1 on 6 matching bases. V lost 3 bases, J lost 0 bases, and 9 bases lay in between. The CDR3 is 15 residues long. The germline V gene encodes CDR1 SGHTA and CDR2 FQGNSA. The CDR3 protein is CASSFSDSSYNEQFF. The CDR3 DNA follows: TGTGCCAGCAGCTTTTCGGACAGCTCCTACAATGAGCAGTTCTTC. Full variable domain (missing parts from reference TRBV7-2 and TRBJ2-1): GAGVSQSPSNKVTEKGKDVELRCDPISGHTALYWYRQSLGQGLEFLIYFQGNSAPDKSGLPSDRFSAERTGGSVSTLTIQRTQQEDSAVYLCASSFSDSSYNEQFFGPGTRLTVL.